This TCR beta chain was identified in a study of blood T cell repertoires in COVID-19. The wider study: Some COVID-19 samples were acute and others convalescent; all came from the United States, Italy and Spain. Sample material is recorded as cDNA or gDNA derived from T cells, B-cell-depleted T cells, or PBMCs.

The CDR3 consists of 14 residues. Germline V gene data show CDR1 as SGHRS and CDR2 as YFSETQ. The V gene end was trimmed by 4 bases and the J gene end by 4 bases; junction bases not matched to a gene: 6. TCRdb's table, derived via immunoSEQ multiplex PCR, lists solely in-frame clones and lacks some. In the table there are some 360,000 clones, more than 70% of which are singletons. It was during active infection that Seattle patients were enrolled and then longitudinally followed. This TCR was sampled from a woman aged 60-75 years with COVID-19, enrolled during active disease. This chain connects TRBV5-1 to TRBJ1-2, with TRBD1 matching over 8 bases. Sequencing was carried out using peripheral blood. The CDR3 bases are TGCGCCAGCAGCCAGACAGGGGACCCCTATGGCTACACCTTC. Its protein product is CASSQTGDPYGYTF.